The clone carrying this T cell receptor (beta chain) was seen only once. Its antigen is still unknown. The data were taken from a study of cytomegalovirus exposure and HLA in healthy donors. Study-level background: The early release's HLA-typed donors yielded 80 million to 95 million unique TCRs. Regarding the study as a whole: Later on, an analysis showed TCR association rates differing by HLA locus, with DRB1 the most and HLA-C the fewest. Most TCR sequences were rare, but some public TCRs occurred in many donors.

It was with 60 Vbeta and 13 Jbeta primers that the PCR ran. Profiling relied on immunoSEQ multiplex PCR, and the TCRdb table lists in-frame clones only, not all of them. Seen here are about 100,000 clones, 60% to 70% observed once, and the top ten hold about 3.8%. All donors participated as healthy donors of bone marrow. Germline assignment: CDR1 SNHLY and CDR2 FYNNEI. The V end lost 2 bases, the J end lost 11 bases, and 6 bases lay between the germline ends. The CDR3 is 10 amino acids. The clonotype was recovered from a man in his thirties or forties in good health and CMV-seropositive. The chain combines TRBV2 with TRBJ2-5; D not resolved. Sequencing was done on a sample of PBMCs. The CDR3 DNA sequence: TGTGCCAGCAGTGAAATACAGCAGTACTTC. Translation gives CASSEIQQYF. Complete variable domain (other parts from reference TRBV2 and TRBJ2-5): EPEVTQTPSHQVTQMGQEVILRCVPISNHLYFYWYRQILGQKVEFLVSFYNNEISEKSEIFDDQFSVERPDGSNFTLKIRSTKLEDSAMYFCASSEIQQYFGPGTRLLVL.